This T cell receptor (beta chain) was captured in a study of blood T cell repertoires in COVID-19 (dated by TCRdb to the early 2020s). Broadly, across the study: The collaborator samples originated in the United States, Italy and Spain and spanned the acute and convalescent phases of COVID-19. The repertoires were released in a freely available public database intended as a resource for research on the immune response to SARS-CoV-2. Samples came from the ongoing ImmuneRACE study (first 160 participants) plus 1,254 subjects from 6 global collaborators. A de-identified subject ID, COVID-19 status, age in years and sex were almost always included in the sample metadata. HLA class I and class II types, where available, came from metadata supplied by the sample provider rather than from assay-based typing. The dataset comprised deeply sampled blood TCRbeta repertoires from subjects exposed to, actively infected with, or recovered from COVID-19. The prospective study material was composed of cDNA or gDNA derived from T cells, B-cell-depleted T cells, or PBMCs. General conclusions and limits of the study: The amount of clinical and demographic metadata varied by source and participant and was provided uncurated.

Each collaborating institution followed its own protocols to collect whole blood in K2EDTA tubes. Collaborator samples were shipped for TCRbeta analysis as frozen whole blood, isolated PBMCs, or DNA extracted from either sample type. The germline V gene gives CDR1 as MNHEY and CDR2 as SVGAGI. The CDR3 covers 13 residues, taking in both the cysteine and the phenylalanine. Only the CDR3 DNA stays, 39 bases, in frame from base 1. Deletion took 6 bases off V and 7 bases off J, with a span of 15 bases between the germline ends. Remarks on this clone: No cognate antigen has been identified for it. No qualities accompany the bases; no much larger clone lies one base away.

TCRbeta CDR3 regions were amplified from genomic DNA using the immunoSEQ Assay, a bias-controlled multiplex PCR. In the authors' own workflow: The number of nucleated cells in each sample was estimated from the amplification of reference gene primers within the assay. To quantify the absolute abundance of each unique TCRbeta CDR3 rearrangement, sequence reads were collapsed and filtered. For each sample, productive Simpson clonality was calculated by taking the square root of Simpson's diversity index across productive rearrangements. TCRdb limited this immuneACCESS table to in-frame rearrangements with V and J called. A share of clones is missing; checked studies link under half to unresolved V genes, and the rest is unexplained. The V and J calls and the clone size are those of that table, but D and trimming were determined from the DNA. The sample yields about 170,000 clones; 70% to 85% were counted once. The ten largest clones take up about 20% of the sample.

Material for sequencing was peripheral blood. This clonotype was obtained from an elderly woman with acute or convalescent COVID-19. The rearranged chain carries TRBV6-5 and TRBJ1-2; TRBD1 is a weak D gene call, 6 bases matching. The sequenced DNA: TGTGCCAGCAGAGAGACAGGCCGTTTTGGCTACACCTTC. Translation gives CASRETGRFGYTF.